The next 30 T cell receptor beta chains were all read from a single sample in a study of cytomegalovirus exposure and HLA in healthy donors. 13 Jbeta primers and 60 Vbeta primers were used for the PCR. Sequencing was performed with immunoSEQ multiplex PCR; in TCRdb, only in-frame clones are kept and a portion is missing. The sample carries some 170,000 clones, 75% to 80% recorded once. Sequencing used PBMCs. Source of these receptors: a man aged 40-50 years in good health and CMV-seropositive.

This clone has a single count. The rearrangement links TRBV18 to TRBJ1-5; weak D call: TRBD1 (5 bases). V gave up 3 bases and J gave up 0 bases, with 12 bases separating them. The germline V gene has CDR1 KGHSH and CDR2 LQKENI. There are 16 residues in the CDR3. The CDR3 bases are TGTGCCAGCTCACCCACGGGGGGGGGTAGCAATCAGCCCCAGCATTTT. Its translation: CASSPTGGGSNQPQHF.

This clone appeared a single time. V usage is TRBV19 and J usage is TRBJ2-7; weak D call: TRBD1 (6 bases). V dropped 4 bases and J dropped 0 bases, with 16 bases sitting between them. The CDR3 length is 16 residues. In germline, CDR1 is LNHDA, CDR2 SQIVND (reference sequence). CDR3 sequence reads: CASSTNDRLLSYEQYF. The CDR3 nucleotides read TGTGCCAGTAGTACAAACGACAGGCTCCTCTCCTACGAGCAGTACTTC.

This sequence joins TRBV30 and TRBJ2-7; 13 nucleotides agree with TRBD2. V was clipped by 2 bases and J by 5 bases; unmatched bases: 3. This CDR3 comprises 14 residues. The V gene's germline CDR1 is GTSNPN and CDR2 SVGIG (reference sequence). The CDR3 loop is CAWSKGLAGDEQYF. The CDR3 DNA reads as TGTGCCTGGAGTAAAGGACTAGCGGGAGACGAGCAGTACTTC.

Regarding this clone: One end of the junction varies from germline; a read error may be responsible. The chain has TRBV7-6 and TRBJ2-6; D perhaps matches TRBD1 (5 bases). This CDR3 comprises 15 residues. Germline V gene sequence: CDR1 SGHVS, CDR2 FNYEAQ. CDR3: CASSAYRSWANGLTF. The CDR3 DNA follows: TGTGCCAGCAGCGCCTACAGGAGCTGGGCCAACGGCCTGACTTTC.

This chain links TRBV4-1 with TRBJ2-5; TRBD2 matches 9 bases. The assigned J gene may be wrong: the sequence end matches TRBJ2-7 better. Germline V gene sequence: CDR1 MGHRA, CDR2 YSYEKL. This CDR3 has 15 amino acids. In DNA, the CDR3 is TGCGCCAGCAGCCCCGGGGGTAGCGGGGGCTACGAGCAGTACTTC. It is translated as CASSPGGSGGYEQYF.

This sequence joins TRBV7-9 and TRBJ2-6; D gene uncertain. V lost 3 bases to trimming and J lost 0 bases, with 9 bases between them. The CDR3 totals 16 residues. CDR1 SEHNR and CDR2 FQNEAQ come from the germline V gene (reference sequence). CDR3 sequence (DNA): TGTGCCAGCAGCTTTTCGGTTAGCTCTGGGGCCAACGTCCTGACTTTC. It is translated as CASSFSVSSGANVLTF.

V usage is TRBV6-1 and J usage is TRBJ2-3; the D gene is possibly TRBD1 (6 bases). Germline V lookup: CDR1 MNHNS, CDR2 SASEGT. V was trimmed by 1 base and J by 7 bases, leaving 12 bases between them. The CDR3 sequence is 14 residues long. CDR3 residues: CASSEVDRIHTQYF. For the CDR3, the DNA is TGTGCCAGCAGTGAAGTGGACAGAATCCATACGCAGTATTTT.

This chain links TRBV6-1 with TRBJ2-1; D is perhaps TRBD2 (5 bases). V was cut by 8 bases and J by 6 bases, with 17 bases left in between. Germline lookup yields CDR1 MNHNS and CDR2 SASEGT. The CDR3 is made up of 14 amino acids. CDR3 loop: CASVGRESSNEQFF. The CDR3 region has the DNA TGTGCCAGCGTGGGTCGGGAATCGAGCAATGAGCAGTTCTTC.

Only one count was recorded for this clone. The CDR3 spells CASSYASGQYNSPLHF. CDR3 DNA: TGTGCCAGCAGTTACGCGTCGGGACAGTATAATTCACCCCTCCACTTT. The chain links TRBV6-5 to TRBJ1-6, with TRBD1 identical over 7 bases. The CDR3 loop spans 16 amino acids. CDR1 and CDR2 from the germline V gene are MNHEY and SVGAGI. V dropped 2 bases and J dropped 4; count of bases not matched to a gene: 5.

This chain links TRBV7-2 with TRBJ2-4; unclear D gene. V lost 2 bases and J lost 6, with 8 bases in between. Germline V gene data show CDR1 as SGHTA and CDR2 as FQGNSA. CDR3 size: 13 residues. The CDR3 DNA sequence: TGTGCCAGCAGCTTACAGGCTACAAACATTCAGTACTTC. Its translation is CASSLQATNIQYF.

V usage is TRBV6-5 and J usage is TRBJ2-7; the match to TRBD2 covers 10 bases. Germline V CDR1 and CDR2: MNHEY, SVGAGI. This CDR3 comprises 15 residues. The junction had 3 bases not matched to a gene; V was cut back by 0 bases and J by 4 bases. CDR3: CASSYSAGGMYEQYF. The CDR3 nucleotides read TGTGCCAGCAGTTACTCAGCGGGAGGGATGTACGAGCAGTACTTC.

This clone was counted between two and nine times. This rearrangement joins TRBV6-1 to TRBJ2-7; a weak D match, TRBD2 (5 bases). The germline V gene encodes CDR1 MNHNS and CDR2 SASEGT. Trimming pared 6 bases from V and 0 bases from J, leaving 9 bases between. The CDR3 has 13 residues. The CDR3 sequence is CASSLAFSYEQYF. The CDR3 nucleotides read TGTGCCAGCAGCCTAGCCTTCTCCTACGAGCAGTACTTC.

In its sample, this clone was seen once. The chain joins TRBV5-4 to TRBJ2-1; 11 nucleotides agree with TRBD2. CDR1 and CDR2 (germline): SGHNT, YYREEE (reference sequence). Unmatched junction bases numbered 13, after V lost 4 bases and J lost 7 bases. The CDR3 sequence is 17 residues long. DNA of the CDR3: TGTGCCAGCAGCGGGGGGCTAGGGACTAGCGGTGAAAATGAGCAGTTCTTC. It encodes CASSGGLGTSGENEQFF.

The chain couples TRBV19 to TRBJ2-7; a possible D gene is TRBD1 (6 bases). The CDR3 consists of 15 residues. With 1 base removed from V and 3 bases from J, the gap between germline ends came to 13 bases. CDR1 LNHDA and CDR2 SQIVND come from the germline V gene (reference sequence). Here the CDR3 reads CASSIVGGQFYEQYF. CDR3 sequence (DNA): TGTGCCAGTAGTATAGTAGGAGGACAGTTCTACGAGCAGTACTTC.

Concerning this clone itself: The same CDR3 can be traced to other DNA sequences in this sample. The chain has TRBV7-3 and TRBJ2-2; TRBD2 matches 7 bases. Germline loops: CDR1 SGHTA, CDR2 FQGTGA. This CDR3 is 15 amino acids long. V was pared by 3 bases and J by 4 bases, with 5 bases of the junction left unmatched. CDR3 protein: CASSLSGTGTGELFF. CDR3 coding DNA: TGTGCCAGCAGCTTGAGCGGGACGGGCACCGGGGAGCTGTTTTTT.

This chain uses TRBV28 with TRBJ2-1; 7 bases are shared with TRBD1. CDR3 length: 14 residues. With 6 bases clipped from V and 2 bases from J, the junction kept 4 bases outside the gene matches. Germline-derived CDR1 and CDR2 are MDHEN and SYDVKM. Written as DNA, the CDR3 is TGTGCCAGCAGGGAGACAGGGCCCTACAATGAGCAGTTCTTC. Protein sequence: CASRETGPYNEQFF.

This clone came up a few times. The chain recombines TRBV5-4 with TRBJ2-3; the match to TRBD2 covers 14 bases. J lost 7 bases, V lost 4 bases, and 11 bases had no gene match. CDR1 and CDR2 from the germline V gene are SGHNT and YYREEE (reference sequence). The CDR3 spans 17 residues. CDR3 sequence reads: CASSPPTGTSGRNTQYF. CDR3 DNA: TGTGCCAGCAGCCCTCCTACCGGGACTAGCGGGAGAAATACGCAGTATTTT.

The chain is built from TRBV5-1 and TRBJ2-5, with 7 nucleotides matching TRBD1. Looked up from germline, CDR1 is SGHRS and CDR2 is YFSETQ. The CDR3 is made up of 14 amino acids. V was clipped by 5 bases and J by 4 bases; unmatched bases: 8. In nucleotides, the CDR3 is TGCGCCAGCAGTCCGACAGGGAGTTCAGAGACCCAGTACTTC. This translates into CASSPTGSSETQYF.

This clone was recorded only once. The chain has TRBV21-1 and TRBJ1-4. TRBV21-1 corresponds to a pseudogene. This CDR3 contains 16 residues. In DNA, the CDR3 is TGTGCCAGCACCGAAGGGAGGACTGCAACTAATGAAAAACTGTTTTTT. This encodes CASTEGRTATNEKLFF.

The chain carries TRBV5-1 and TRBJ2-1, with 12 nucleotides matching TRBD2. J gave up 8 bases and V 0 bases, and 3 bases lay outside the gene matches. In germline, CDR1 is SGHRS, CDR2 YFSETQ. This CDR3 is 15 amino acids long. CDR3 bases: TGCGCCAGCAGCTTGGTTCTAGCGGGAGGGGATGAGCAGTTCTTC. Translation gives CASSLVLAGGDEQFF.

V and J are TRBV6-5 and TRBJ1-2; 8 bases fit TRBD1. Per the germline V gene, CDR1 is MNHEY and CDR2 is SVGAGI. Trimming removed 2 bases from V and 8 bases from J; junction bases left unmatched: 7. This CDR3 has 14 residues. CDR3 in amino acids: CASSYVGTGEGYTF. The CDR3 nucleotides are TGTGCCAGCAGTTACGTTGGGACAGGAGAGGGCTACACCTTC.

The chain is built from TRBV19 and TRBJ2-5, with D tentatively TRBD1 (5 bases). Germline V lookup: CDR1 LNHDA, CDR2 SQIVND (reference sequence). V was shortened by 1 base and J by 0 bases, with 9 bases between the two germline ends. The CDR3 runs to 15 residues. CDR3 amino acids: CASSIGQMYQETQYF. CDR3 nucleotides: TGTGCCAGTAGTATAGGACAGATGTACCAAGAGACCCAGTACTTC.

V usage is TRBV6-1 and J usage is TRBJ2-1; 11 bases are a match to TRBD2. The CDR3 totals 14 residues. Germline V gives CDR1 MNHNS, CDR2 SASEGT. The junction had 6 bases not matched to a gene; V was cut back by 8 bases and J by 6 bases. CDR3 residues: CASSRLAGPNEQFF. The CDR3 DNA reads TGTGCCAGCTCTCGACTAGCGGGACCCAATGAGCAGTTCTTC.

Only one count was recorded for this clone. The chain recombines TRBV5-6 with TRBJ1-6, with D hard to call. The CDR3 consists of 13 residues. The germline CDR1 and CDR2 sequences are SGHDT and YYEEEE. The germline V and J ends were trimmed by 0 bases and 7 bases, with 5 bases remaining between them. The chain's CDR3 is CASSLVQNSPLHF. In DNA, the CDR3 is TGTGCCAGCAGCTTGGTCCAGAATTCACCCCTCCACTTT. The full variable domain, in which reference TRBV5-6 and TRBJ1-6 provide the parts outside the CDR3, is DAGVTQSPTHLIKTRGQQVTLRCSPKSGHDTVSWYQQALGQGPQFIFQYYEEEERQRGNFPDRFSGHQFPNYSSELNVNALLLGDSALYLCASSLVQNSPLHFGNGTRLTVT.

The chain recombines TRBV5-1 with TRBJ2-1; D unclear. The V end lost 5 bases, the J end lost 6 bases, and 18 bases lay between the germline ends. This CDR3 is built from 15 residues. CDR1 is SGHRS, CDR2 YFSETQ, per germline. CDR3 amino acids: CASRPAAGLLNEQFF. CDR3 bases: TGCGCCAGCAGACCGGCGGCTGGTTTGCTCAATGAGCAGTTCTTC.

The sample holds a few counts of this clone. The CDR3 bases are TGTGCCAGCAGCTCGCATGCAAGAGAGGAGCAGTACTTC. Protein: CASSSHAREEQYF. The chain joins TRBV11-2 to TRBJ2-7; unclear D gene. This CDR3 region has 13 residues. V lost 4 bases, J lost 7 bases, and 14 bases lay in between. Germline V gene sequence: CDR1 SGHAT, CDR2 FQNNGV.

This chain uses TRBV11-2 with TRBJ2-7; tentatively, D is TRBD1 (6 bases). V was trimmed by 3 bases and J by 7 bases, leaving 13 bases between them. Germline CDR1 reads SGHAT; CDR2 reads FQNNGV. The CDR3 is made up of 13 amino acids. CDR3 sequence reads: CASSFRGGREQYF. DNA for the CDR3: TGTGCCAGCAGCTTCCGAGGGGGAAGGGAGCAGTACTTC.

The V gene is TRBV2, the J gene TRBJ2-3, with no clear D. Per germline, CDR1 SNHLY and CDR2 FYNNEI. This CDR3 is 14 amino acids long. V was pared by 7 bases and J by 1 base, with 12 bases between. The CDR3 region has the DNA TGTGCCAGCAAAGGAGATCCGGGCACAGATACGCAGTATTTT. It codes for CASKGDPGTDTQYF.

The chain uses TRBV30 and TRBJ1-1; 7 bases agree with TRBD1. With 0 bases clipped from V and 5 bases from J, the junction kept 9 bases outside the gene matches. The CDR3 has 15 residues. CDR1 is GTSNPN, CDR2 SVGIG, per germline (reference sequence). The CDR3: CAWSVVHRGYTEAFF. Written as DNA, the CDR3 is TGTGCCTGGAGTGTAGTCCACAGGGGATATACTGAAGCTTTCTTT.

The rearrangement uses TRBV5-4 and TRBJ2-5, with D possibly being TRBD1 (6 bases). Germline lookup yields CDR1 SGHNT and CDR2 YYREEE (reference sequence). V shed 2 bases and J shed 0 bases, with 8 bases lying between them. There are 14 residues in the CDR3. The CDR3 nucleotides are TGTGCCAGCAGCTTCCGGGACAACCAAGAGACCCAGTACTTC. It codes for CASSFRDNQETQYF.